The subject of this entry is one T cell receptor beta chain. The data are from a study of T-cell reconstitution after alpha-beta-depleted transplantation in children. Unique molecular identifiers were incorporated when the TCRbeta library was constructed. TCRdb recomputed calls from the PCR reads with MiXCR, one row per CDR3 protein. Of about 1,000,000 distinct CDR3 sequences listed, roughly 29% were seen once; the top ten hold more than 25%. The germline V gene encodes CDR1 SSHAT and CDR2 FNYEAQ (reference sequence). The length of the CDR3 is 17 residues. Between the trimmed V and J ends, which lost 1 base and 0 bases, there was a span of 13 bases.

Sequenced material: PBMCs, mostly from graft donor cells, taken 360 days after TCRalphabeta/CD19-depleted stem cell transplant. The rearrangement links TRBV7-7 to TRBJ2-1; TRBD2 might be the D (6 bases). This TCR derives from a boy in the first two years of life who had a stem cell transplant for SCID, so the T cells may come from the graft donor. The CDR3 loop is CASSLGVRGSSYNEQFF. The CDR3 DNA reads TGTGCCAGCAGCTTAGGAGTTCGGGGGAGCTCCTACAATGAGCAGTTCTTC.